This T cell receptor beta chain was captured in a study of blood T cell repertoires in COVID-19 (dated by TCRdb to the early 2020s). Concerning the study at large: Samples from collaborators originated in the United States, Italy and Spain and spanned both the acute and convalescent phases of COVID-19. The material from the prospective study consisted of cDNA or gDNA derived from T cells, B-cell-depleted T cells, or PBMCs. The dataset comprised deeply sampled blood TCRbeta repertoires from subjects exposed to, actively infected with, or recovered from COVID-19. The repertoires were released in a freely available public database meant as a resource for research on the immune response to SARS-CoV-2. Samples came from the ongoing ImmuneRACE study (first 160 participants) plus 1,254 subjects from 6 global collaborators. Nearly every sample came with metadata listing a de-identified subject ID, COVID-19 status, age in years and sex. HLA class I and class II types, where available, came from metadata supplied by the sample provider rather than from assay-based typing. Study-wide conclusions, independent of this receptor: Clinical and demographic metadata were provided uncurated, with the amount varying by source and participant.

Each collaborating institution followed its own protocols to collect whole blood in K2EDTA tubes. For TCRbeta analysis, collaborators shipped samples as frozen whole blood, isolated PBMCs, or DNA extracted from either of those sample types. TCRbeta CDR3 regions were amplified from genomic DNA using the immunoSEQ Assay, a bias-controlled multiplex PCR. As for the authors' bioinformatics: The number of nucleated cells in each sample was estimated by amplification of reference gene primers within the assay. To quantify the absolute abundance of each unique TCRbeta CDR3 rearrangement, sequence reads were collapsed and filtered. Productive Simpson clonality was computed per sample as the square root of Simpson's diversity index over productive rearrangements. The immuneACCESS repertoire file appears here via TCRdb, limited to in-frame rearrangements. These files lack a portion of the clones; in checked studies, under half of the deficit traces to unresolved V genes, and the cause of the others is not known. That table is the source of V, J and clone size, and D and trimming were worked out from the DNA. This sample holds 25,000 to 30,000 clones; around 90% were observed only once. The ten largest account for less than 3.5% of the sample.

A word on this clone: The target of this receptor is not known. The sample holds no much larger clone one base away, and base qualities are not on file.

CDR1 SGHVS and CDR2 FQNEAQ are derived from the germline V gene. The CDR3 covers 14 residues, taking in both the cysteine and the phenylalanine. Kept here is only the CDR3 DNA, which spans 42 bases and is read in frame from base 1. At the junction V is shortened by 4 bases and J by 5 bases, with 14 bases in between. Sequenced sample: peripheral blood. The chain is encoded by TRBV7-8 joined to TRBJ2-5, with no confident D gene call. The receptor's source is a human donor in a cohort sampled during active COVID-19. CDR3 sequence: CASSSSVFQETQYF. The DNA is TGTGCCAGCAGCTCGTCAGTCTTCCAGGAGACCCAGTACTTC.